These 10 T cell receptor beta chains originate from one sample sequenced in a study of blood T cell repertoires in COVID-19. The method was immunoSEQ multiplex PCR; TCRdb's version includes in-frame clones alone and lacks a portion of them. This sample has under 150,000 clones; around 91% occur once, and the top ten carry approximately 2.8%. The sample was peripheral blood. These receptors originate from a woman aged 55-75 years with active COVID-19.

CDR3 region: CASRGLAGPTGELFF. As DNA, the CDR3 is TGTGCCAGCAGGGGACTAGCGGGTCCCACCGGGGAGCTGTTTTTT. The chain links TRBV7-2 to TRBJ2-2; 12 nucleotides align to TRBD2. V lost 6 bases to trimming and J lost 4 bases; unmatched junction nucleotides: 3. The germline V gene encodes CDR1 SGHTA and CDR2 FQGNSA. This CDR3 is 15 amino acids long.

The rearrangement uses TRBV7-9 and TRBJ1-1, with D tentatively TRBD1 (5 bases). The CDR3 loop spans 16 amino acids. With 1 base removed from V and 3 bases from J, the gap between germline ends came to 15 bases. CDR1 and CDR2 (germline): SEHNR, FQNEAQ (reference sequence). The CDR3 nucleotides read TGTGCCAGCAGCTTAGGGGACTTTCGGGAGTACACTGAAGCTTTCTTT. Protein product: CASSLGDFREYTEAFF.

The CDR3 region is CATSRDTGVGWTDTQYF. The CDR3 bases are TGTGCCACCAGCAGAGATACAGGGGTGGGGTGGACAGATACGCAGTATTTT. J is TRBJ2-3 and V is TRBV15; 7 bases are shared with TRBD1. The germline CDR1 and CDR2 sequences are LNHNV and YYDKDF (reference sequence). This CDR3 contains 17 residues. V was clipped by 0 bases and J by 3 bases; unmatched bases: 9.

The rearrangement joins TRBV7-3 to TRBJ2-3; 10 nucleotides agree with TRBD1. The CDR3 is 16 residues long. Losses at the gene ends were 2 bases for V and 0 bases for J; bases not matched to a gene: 2. CDR1 and CDR2 from the germline V gene are SGHTA and FQGTGA. CDR3 sequence: CASSLDRGPSTDTQYF. The CDR3 coding sequence is TGTGCCAGCAGCTTAGACAGGGGGCCGAGCACAGATACGCAGTATTTT.

The chain is built from TRBV12-3 or TRBV12-4 and TRBJ1-1; D possibly corresponds to TRBD1 (5 bases). This CDR3 spans 13 amino acids. V lost 9 bases and J lost 0, with 11 bases in between. The CDR3 DNA reads TGTGCCAGTGAGGTAGGGGTGAACACTGAAGCTTTCTTT. This encodes CASEVGVNTEAFF.

The chain carries TRBV28 and TRBJ2-3, with 15 bases that match TRBD2. V lost 2 bases to trimming and J lost 5 bases; unmatched junction nucleotides: 2. CDR1 MDHEN and CDR2 SYDVKM come from the germline V gene. This CDR3 spans 16 amino acids. The CDR3: CASSLGGLAGGDTQYF. The DNA for the CDR3 is TGTGCCAGCAGTTTAGGGGGACTAGCGGGAGGAGATACGCAGTATTTT.

The chain links TRBV7-6 to TRBJ2-3; TRBD2 agrees at 8 bases. Per the germline V gene, CDR1 is SGHVS and CDR2 is FNYEAQ. CDR3 size: 17 residues. V dropped 0 bases and J dropped 2; count of bases not matched to a gene: 7. Here the CDR3 reads CASSLAPGGAYTDTQYF. The CDR3 region has the DNA TGTGCCAGCAGCTTAGCCCCGGGGGGGGCCTACACAGATACGCAGTATTTT.

The rearrangement links TRBV6-5 to TRBJ1-2; 8 bases are shared with TRBD1. This CDR3 has 13 residues. Germline assignment: CDR1 MNHEY and CDR2 SVGAGI. Trimming removed 3 bases from V and 7 bases from J; junction bases left unmatched: 4. The CDR3 reads CASSYLQGAGYTF. Here the CDR3 DNA reads TGTGCCAGCAGTTATCTGCAGGGGGCTGGCTACACCTTC.

The chain recombines TRBV21-1 with TRBJ1-5; the table's TRBD1 call for D was not verified on the DNA. TRBV21-1 is described as a pseudogene. This CDR3 is built from 12 residues. The CDR3 loop is CAKRGFVGPQHF. The CDR3 nucleotides read TGTGCCAAAAGGGGTTTCGTGGGGCCCCAGCATTTT.

The J gene is TRBJ1-4, the V gene TRBV4-2, with D tentatively TRBD1 (6 bases). This CDR3 contains 15 residues. Per germline, CDR1 LGHNA and CDR2 YNFKEQ. V was shortened by 0 bases and J by 8 bases, with 13 bases between the two germline ends. Here the CDR3 reads CASSQDPGEKEKLFF. The CDR3 region has the DNA TGTGCCAGCAGCCAAGACCCAGGGGAAAAAGAAAAACTGTTTTTT.